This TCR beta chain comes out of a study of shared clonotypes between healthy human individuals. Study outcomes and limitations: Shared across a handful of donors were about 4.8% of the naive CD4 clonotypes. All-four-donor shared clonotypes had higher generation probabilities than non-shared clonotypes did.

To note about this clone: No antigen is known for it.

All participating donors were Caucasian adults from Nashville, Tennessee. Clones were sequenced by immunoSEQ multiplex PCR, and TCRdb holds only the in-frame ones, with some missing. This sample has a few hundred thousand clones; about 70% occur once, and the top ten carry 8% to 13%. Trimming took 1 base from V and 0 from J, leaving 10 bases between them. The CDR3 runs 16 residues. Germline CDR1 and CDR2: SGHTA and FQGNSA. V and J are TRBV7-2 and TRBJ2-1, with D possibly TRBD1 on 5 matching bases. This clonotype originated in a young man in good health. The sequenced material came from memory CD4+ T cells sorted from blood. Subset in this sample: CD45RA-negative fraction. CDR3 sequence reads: CASSLDQGLSYNEQFF. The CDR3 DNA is TGTGCCAGCAGCTTAGATCAGGGCCTCTCCTACAATGAGCAGTTCTTC.